The 15 T cell receptor beta chains below all came from one sample that was sequenced in a study of cytomegalovirus exposure and HLA in healthy donors. The protocol was immunoSEQ multiplex PCR, while the TCRdb copy is restricted to in-frame clones and leaves out a portion. The sample carries about 71,000 clones, roughly 94% recorded once. The specimen was PBMCs. Receptors originate from a man between 18 and 29 years old in good health and CMV-seropositive.

The chain joins TRBV7-3 to TRBJ2-3; D unclear. V dropped 5 bases and J dropped 1 base, with 19 bases sitting between them. The CDR3 loop spans 17 amino acids. Germline V CDR1 and CDR2: SGHTA, FQGTGA. CDR3 DNA sequence: TGTGCCAGCAGCCAAAAGAGAGTCTACCGTCGCACAGATACGCAGTATTTT. As protein: CASSQKRVYRRTDTQYF.

The V call is TRBV2, the J call TRBJ2-7; TRBD2 agrees at 8 bases. The CDR3 length is 13 residues. Germline V CDR1 and CDR2: SNHLY, FYNNEI. The ends lost 9 bases at V and 0 bases at J; junction bases unmatched: 4. The CDR3, as DNA: TGTGCCAGTACGGGAGGGCCCTCCTACGAGCAGTACTTC. It is translated as CASTGGPSYEQYF. The full variable domain, in which reference TRBV2 and TRBJ2-7 provide the parts outside the CDR3, is EPEVTQTPSHQVTQMGQEVILRCVPISNHLYFYWYRQILGQKVEFLVSFYNNEISEKSEIFDDQFSVERPDGSNFTLKIRSTKLEDSAMYFCASTGGPSYEQYFGPGTRLTVT.

In this sample, this clone turned up once. The V call is TRBV29-1, the J call TRBJ1-1, with a weak D call TRBD1 (6 bases). The ends were cut back, 2 bases at V and 5 bases at J, with 9 bases in the middle. This CDR3 is built from 12 residues. The germline CDR1 and CDR2 sequences are SQVTM and ANQGSEA. The chain's CDR3 is CSVEQGYTEAFF. CDR3 DNA sequence: TGCAGCGTTGAACAGGGGTATACTGAAGCTTTCTTT.

The chain links TRBV2 to TRBJ2-5; D is possibly TRBD2 (6 bases). The better agreement between TRBJ2-7 and the DNA end casts doubt on the J call. Germline lookup yields CDR1 SNHLY and CDR2 FYNNEI. The CDR3 is made up of 15 amino acids. The CDR3 here is CASIGVEGTAYEQYF. CDR3 DNA: TGTGCCAGCATAGGAGTGGAGGGTACGGCCTACGAGCAGTACTTC.

The chain couples TRBV13 to TRBJ2-7; tentative D call: TRBD1 (5 bases). Germline values: CDR1 PRHDT, CDR2 FYEKMQ (reference sequence). Trimming cost V 4 bases and J 4 bases, with 8 bases left between them. CDR3 length: 12 amino acids. CDR3 bases: TGTGCCAGCAGCTCGCAGGGTTACGAGCAGTACTTC. Residues: CASSSQGYEQYF.

The genes are TRBV7-8 and TRBJ2-1; 8 bases map to TRBD2. Trimming took 1 base from V and 8 from J; bases not matched to a gene: 13. This CDR3 has 17 residues. Germline V gives CDR1 SGHVS, CDR2 FQNEAQ. DNA for the CDR3: TGTGCCAGCAGCTTAGGGGTTGCGGCGGGGGGTTGGGATGAGCAGTTCTTC. Amino acid sequence: CASSLGVAAGGWDEQFF.

This clone occurred once. This chain uses TRBV10-3 with TRBJ2-1; the D gene is possibly TRBD1 (5 bases). V was cut by 0 bases and J by 2 bases, with 11 bases left in between. Germline CDR1 and CDR2: ENHRY and SYGVKD. The CDR3 runs to 16 residues. The CDR3 loop reads CAISESWEGAYNEQFF. Written as DNA, the CDR3 is TGTGCCATCAGTGAGTCATGGGAAGGGGCCTACAATGAGCAGTTCTTC.

The rearrangement uses TRBV18 and TRBJ1-2; 7 bases line up with TRBD1. The V and J ends lost 3 bases and 0 bases, in that order; junction bases with no gene match: 4. Germline V gene data show CDR1 as KGHSH and CDR2 as LQKENI. The length of the CDR3 is 15 residues. DNA of the CDR3: TGTGCCAGCTCACCGCTACAGGGGCCTAACTATGGCTACACCTTC. Its translation: CASSPLQGPNYGYTF.

The chain uses TRBV18 and TRBJ1-1; D uncertain. This CDR3 has 16 amino acids. V lost 3 bases to trimming and J lost 3 bases, with 17 bases between them. The germline V gene encodes CDR1 KGHSH and CDR2 LQKENI. This CDR3 reads CASSPARLPRDTEAFF. CDR3 nucleotides: TGTGCCAGCTCACCGGCGCGGCTTCCCCGGGACACTGAAGCTTTCTTT.

The chain uses TRBV4-2 and TRBJ2-1, with 8 bases lining up with TRBD2. The CDR3 has 15 residues. CDR1 and CDR2 (germline): LGHNA, YNFKEQ. Unmatched junction bases numbered 12, after V lost 8 bases and J lost 6 bases. CDR3 sequence reads: CASLGPGGKINEQFF. DNA of the CDR3: TGTGCCAGCCTGGGACCGGGAGGGAAGATCAATGAGCAGTTCTTC.

This rearrangement joins TRBV14 to TRBJ2-1; D is ambiguous. This CDR3 comprises 12 residues. V shed 1 base and J shed 8 bases, with 6 bases lying between them. Per the germline V gene, CDR1 is SGHDN and CDR2 is FVKESK. The CDR3 sequence is CASSQVTDEQFF. DNA of the CDR3: TGTGCCAGCAGCCAAGTGACTGATGAGCAGTTCTTC. Variable domain in full (rest from reference TRBV14 and TRBJ2-1): EAGVTQFPSHSVIEKGQTVTLRCDPISGHDNLYWYRRVMGKEIKFLLHFVKESKQDESGMPNNRFLAERTGGTYSTLKVQPAELEDSGVYFCASSQVTDEQFFGPGTRLTVL.

The chain employs TRBV18 and TRBJ1-2; 7 bases align to TRBD1. Looked up from germline, CDR1 is KGHSH and CDR2 is LQKENI. With 0 bases clipped from V and 2 bases from J, the junction kept 0 bases outside the gene matches. This CDR3 is 14 amino acids long. The DNA for the CDR3 is TGTGCCAGCTCACCACCGGGACAGAACTATGGCTACACCTTC. The encoded protein is CASSPPGQNYGYTF. Full variable domain (missing parts from reference TRBV18 and TRBJ1-2): NAGVMQNPRHLVRRRGQEARLRCSPMKGHSHVYWYRQLPEEGLKFMVYLQKENIIDESGMPKERFSAEFPKEGPSILRIQQVVRGDSAAYFCASSPPGQNYGYTFGSGTRLTVV.

In its sample, this clone was seen once. The chain has TRBV5-6 and TRBJ2-3; the match to TRBD1 covers 7 bases. Germline CDR1 reads SGHDT; CDR2 reads YYEEEE. Trimming cost V 0 bases and J 2 bases; bases outside gene matches: 6. CDR3 length equals 16 residues. In DNA, the CDR3 is TGTGCCAGCAGCTTGGTCCGGGACAGCATCACAGATACGCAGTATTTT. Translating it yields CASSLVRDSITDTQYF.

V usage is TRBV23-1 and J usage is TRBJ1-5, with D perhaps matching TRBD1 (6 bases). TRBV23-1 is an open reading frame, and its role is uncertain. The CDR3 extends over 18 amino acids. V was cut by 0 bases and J by 8 bases, with 23 bases left in between. The chain's CDR3 is CASSQSRGGIYSVKPQHF. The CDR3 region has the DNA TGCGCCAGCAGTCAATCCAGAGGGGGAATCTACTCTGTTAAGCCCCAGCATTTT.

This clone has only one observation. J is TRBJ2-7 and V is TRBV7-9; tentative D call: TRBD2 (5 bases). V lost 1 base and J 3 bases, leaving 10 bases between the germline ends. CDR1 and CDR2 (germline): SEHNR, FQNEAQ (reference sequence). The CDR3 is made up of 14 amino acids. The CDR3 sequence: CASSLVSGFYEQYF. CDR3 sequence (DNA): TGTGCCAGCAGCTTAGTTTCGGGGTTCTACGAGCAGTACTTC. The full variable domain, with the rest looked up from reference TRBV7-9 and TRBJ2-7, is DTGVSQNPRHKITKRGQNVTFRCDPISEHNRLYWYRQTLGQGPEFLTYFQNEAQLEKSRLLSDRFSAERPKGSFSTLEIQRTEQGDSAMYLCASSLVSGFYEQYFGPGTRLTVT.